One sample yielded the 18 T cell receptor beta chains listed below, sequenced in a study of graft-versus-host responses after intestinal transplantation. This table comes from immunoSEQ multiplex PCR, and its TCRdb copy is limited to in-frame clones, with some not included. The table shows about 15,000 clones, with 25% to 40% occurring only once. The sequencing here drew on alloreactive CD4+ T cells from a mixed lymphocyte reaction culture, taken before intestinal transplant. Documented subset: CFSE-low proliferating T cells sorted from roughly six-day pre-transplant mixed lymphocyte reaction (GvH or HvG direction). The receptors come from a human patient who received an intestinal transplant.

For this clone: This sequence may be a read error, since a much larger clone differs from it by one base. In the same sample, other DNA sequences code for this CDR3. The rearrangement joins TRBV25-1 to TRBJ1-4, with D unresolved. This CDR3 is built from 15 residues. Between the trimmed V and J ends, which lost 4 bases and 3 bases, there was a span of 12 bases. Germline CDR1 is MGHDK and CDR2 is SYGVNS. Here the CDR3 reads CASSGSGWSNEKLFF. CDR3 in DNA: TGTGCCAGCAGTGGCTCGGGTTGGTCTAATGAAAAACTGTTTTTT.

This clone turned up a few times. The chain couples TRBV28 to TRBJ2-6; D possibly corresponds to TRBD2 (5 bases). The V gene's germline CDR1 is MDHEN and CDR2 SYDVKM. The CDR3 totals 15 residues. V lost 6 bases to trimming and J lost 2 bases, with 11 bases between them. In DNA form, the CDR3 reads TGTGCCAGCAGCCGAGAGGGAACTGGGGCCAACGTCCTGACTTTC. This encodes CASSREGTGANVLTF.

This clone was observed a few times. CDR3 DNA: TGCGCCAGCAGCTCCTCCGGCAGGTTGGGGGATAATGAAAAACTGTTTTTT. Amino acids: CASSSSGRLGDNEKLFF. V gene TRBV5-1 combines with J gene TRBJ1-4; possible D gene TRBD1, 5 bases. CDR1 and CDR2 from the germline V gene are SGHRS and YFSETQ. Trimming took off 3 bases at V and 4 bases at J, with 19 bases between the two ends. The CDR3 runs 17 residues.

This clone came up a few times. The chain employs TRBV19 and TRBJ1-6; D ambiguous. Trimming removed 0 bases at V and 9 bases at J, with 12 bases between. Germline loops: CDR1 LNHDA, CDR2 SQIVND (reference sequence). The CDR3 is made up of 15 amino acids. The CDR3 protein is CASSIERQGTSPLHF. The CDR3 coding sequence is TGTGCCAGTAGTATAGAGAGACAAGGTACTTCACCCCTCCACTTT.

This clone was detected a few times. The genes are TRBV27 and TRBJ2-6, with D possibly being TRBD2 (5 bases). The germline V gene has CDR1 MNHEY and CDR2 SMNVEV (reference sequence). With 4 bases removed from V and 4 bases from J, the gap between germline ends came to 26 bases. The CDR3 covers 20 residues. The chain's CDR3 is CASSSNRGLTLQTGANVLTF. The CDR3 nucleotides read TGTGCCAGCAGTTCAAACCGGGGATTAACCCTTCAGACCGGGGCCAACGTCCTGACTTTC.

This clone was counted between two and nine times. The chain recombines TRBV11-3 with TRBJ2-1, with D hard to call. The germline V gene has CDR1 SGHNT and CDR2 YENEEA. The CDR3 covers 15 residues. V lost 3 bases, J lost 0 bases, and 9 bases lay in between. DNA of the CDR3: TGTGCCAGCAGCTTGGACGGTAGCTCCTACAATGAGCAGTTCTTC. Translating it yields CASSLDGSSYNEQFF.

This clone has a handful of counts. The chain employs TRBV11-2 and TRBJ1-6; D not certain. V was shortened by 0 bases and J by 7 bases, with 10 bases between the two germline ends. CDR1 is SGHAT, CDR2 FQNNGV, per germline. The CDR3 sequence is 15 residues long. DNA for the CDR3: TGTGCCAGCAGCTTAGAACTAGCCCCCAATTCACCCCTCCACTTT. Translating gives CASSLELAPNSPLHF. The full variable domain, in which reference TRBV11-2 and TRBJ1-6 provide the parts outside the CDR3, is EAGVAQSPRYKIIEKRQSVAFWCNPISGHATLYWYQQILGQGPKLLIQFQNNGVVDDSQLPKDRFSAERLKGVDSTLKIQPAKLEDSAVYLCASSLELAPNSPLHFGNGTRLTVT.

The J gene is TRBJ2-1, the V gene TRBV18, with 7 positions matching TRBD2. Germline CDR1 reads KGHSH; CDR2 reads LQKENI. The V gene end was trimmed by 3 bases and the J gene end by 4 bases; junction bases not matched to a gene: 12. The CDR3 has 17 amino acids. In DNA form, the CDR3 reads TGTGCCAGCTCACCCAACGGGGGAGGGCCAGGGTACAATGAGCAGTTCTTC. It yields the protein CASSPNGGGPGYNEQFF.

The V call is TRBV21-1, the J call TRBJ2-7; the table gives TRBD2 as D, unverified against the DNA. TRBV21-1 constitutes a pseudogene. The CDR3 sequence is 13 residues long. The CDR3 DNA reads as TGTGCCAGCAGCAGAACCCGGGGCTACGAGCAGTACTTC. Protein product: CASSRTRGYEQYF.

This clone was seen only a few times. The chain links TRBV21-1 to TRBJ1-5. TRBV21-1 is marked as a pseudogene. This CDR3 is built from 17 residues. The CDR3 loop is CASSKKSAGGINQPQHF. The CDR3 nucleotides are TGTGCCAGCAGCAAAAAAAGTGCCGGGGGGATTAATCAGCCCCAGCATTTT.

This clone came up a few times. One end of the junction varies from germline; a read error may be responsible. The chain recombines TRBV5-1 with TRBJ2-3, with 8 bases aligning to TRBD1. Germline CDR1 reads SGHRS; CDR2 reads YFSETQ. The CDR3 length is 15 residues. The CDR3 spells CASSAGTGGADTQYF. The DNA of the CDR3 is TGTGCCAGCAGCGCGGGGACAGGAGGGGCAGATACGCAGTATTTT. The full variable domain, rest sourced from reference TRBV5-1 and TRBJ2-3, is KAGVTQTPRYLIKTRGQQVTLSCSPISGHRSVSWYQQTPGQGLQFLFEYFSETQRNKGNFPGRFSGRQFSNSRSEMNVSTLELGDSALYLCASSAGTGGADTQYFGPGTRLTVL.

In its sample, this clone was seen a few times. V usage is TRBV5-4 and J usage is TRBJ2-3, with D possibly called TRBD1 or TRBD2 (5 bases each). Trimming shortened V by 4 bases and J by 1 base, and 19 bases separated the two germline ends. The CDR3 has 17 residues. CDR1 and CDR2 from the germline V gene are SGHNT and YYREEE (reference sequence). CDR3 in DNA: TGTGCCAGCAGCCCTCTCGGTCGGGGCGCCGGCACAGATACGCAGTATTTT. Its protein product is CASSPLGRGAGTDTQYF. The entire variable domain, with the rest obtained from reference TRBV5-4 and TRBJ2-3, is as follows: ETGVTQSPTHLIKTRGQQVTLRCSSQSGHNTVSWYQQALGQGPQFIFQYYREEENGRGNFPPRFSGLQFPNYSSELNVNALELDDSALYLCASSPLGRGAGTDTQYFGPGTRLTVL.

In this sample, this clone turned up a few times. J is TRBJ2-2 and V is TRBV29-1; a weak D match, TRBD1 (5 bases). CDR3 length equals 13 residues. V was trimmed by 3 bases and J by 0 bases, leaving 5 bases between them. Germline V gene lookup returns CDR1 SQVTM and CDR2 ANQGSEA. The CDR3 DNA is TGCAGCGTTGACAGGGCGAACACCGGGGAGCTGTTTTTT. Protein: CSVDRANTGELFF.

This chain uses TRBV6-5 with TRBJ2-7; the match to TRBD1 covers 7 bases. The CDR3 covers 14 residues. J lost 4 bases, V lost 2 bases, and 5 bases had no gene match. Germline loops: CDR1 MNHEY, CDR2 SVGAGI. The CDR3 loop is CASSYNRGEYEQYF. The CDR3 DNA is TGTGCCAGCAGTTACAACAGGGGAGAATACGAGCAGTACTTC.

Only a few counts were recorded for this clone. The chain employs TRBV19 and TRBJ2-2; 10 bases line up with TRBD1. The junction had 2 bases not matched to a gene; V was cut back by 3 bases and J by 4 bases. Germline CDR1 and CDR2: LNHDA and SQIVND (reference sequence). There are 15 residues in the CDR3. CDR3 protein: CASSMRTGGTGELFF. DNA for the CDR3: TGTGCCAGTAGTATGAGGACAGGGGGCACCGGGGAGCTGTTTTTT.

The chain has TRBV28 and TRBJ1-6; 7 positions agree with TRBD1. The CDR3 is 15 amino acids. Per germline, CDR1 MDHEN and CDR2 SYDVKM. The V segment lost 4 bases and the J segment 3 bases; nucleotides outside the gene matches: 3. The CDR3 sequence is CASSSGQVYNSPLHF. The CDR3, as DNA: TGTGCCAGCAGTTCCGGACAGGTCTATAATTCACCCCTCCACTTT.

The chain uses TRBV5-1 and TRBJ2-7; either TRBD1 or TRBD2 may supply D (5 bases each). CDR1 and CDR2 (germline): SGHRS, YFSETQ. The V and J ends lost 2 bases and 2 bases respectively, with 11 bases between them. The CDR3 is 14 residues long. This chain's CDR3 is CASSLPGRPYEQYF. The CDR3 nucleotides read TGCGCCAGCAGCTTACCGGGACGGCCCTACGAGCAGTACTTC.

This clone was recorded a few times. CDR3 DNA: TGTGCCAGTACAGGACTCTACGAGCAGTACTTC. It codes for CASTGLYEQYF. The chain recombines TRBV6-4 with TRBJ2-7, with D perhaps being TRBD1 or TRBD2 (5 bases each). CDR1 MRHNA and CDR2 SNTAGT come from the germline V gene. CDR3 size: 11 residues. Deletions cut 9 bases from V and 3 bases from J, with 9 bases between.